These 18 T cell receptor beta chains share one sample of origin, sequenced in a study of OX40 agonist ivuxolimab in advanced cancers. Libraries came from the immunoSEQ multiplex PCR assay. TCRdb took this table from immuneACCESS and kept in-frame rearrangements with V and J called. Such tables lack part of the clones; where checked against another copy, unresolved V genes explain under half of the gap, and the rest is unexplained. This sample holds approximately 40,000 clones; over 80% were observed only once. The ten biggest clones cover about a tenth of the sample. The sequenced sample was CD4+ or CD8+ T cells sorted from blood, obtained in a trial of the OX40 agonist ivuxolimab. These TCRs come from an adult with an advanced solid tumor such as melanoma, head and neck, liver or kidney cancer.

The CDR3 sequence: CASGDKANEKLFF. CDR3 nucleotide sequence: TGTGCCAGCGGGGACAAAGCTAATGAAAAACTGTTTTTT. This chain connects TRBV6-4 to TRBJ1-4; D is possibly TRBD1 (6 bases). Trimming took off 8 bases at V and 3 bases at J, with 10 bases between the two ends. Germline V lookup: CDR1 MRHNA, CDR2 SNTAGT. The CDR3 is 13 amino acids.

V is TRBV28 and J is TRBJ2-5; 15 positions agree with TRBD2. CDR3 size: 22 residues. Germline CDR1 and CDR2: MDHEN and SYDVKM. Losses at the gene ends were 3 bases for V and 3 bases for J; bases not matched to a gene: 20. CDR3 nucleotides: TGTGCCAGCAGTTTTGGAGGGGGGGTCGGACTAGCGGGAGGGCGCGGGAAAGAGACCCAGTACTTC. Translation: CASSFGGGVGLAGGRGKETQYF.

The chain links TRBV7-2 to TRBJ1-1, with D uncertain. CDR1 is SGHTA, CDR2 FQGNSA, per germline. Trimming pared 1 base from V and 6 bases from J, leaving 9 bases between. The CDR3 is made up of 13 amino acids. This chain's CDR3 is CASSLGTVSEAFF. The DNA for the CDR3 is TGTGCCAGCAGCTTAGGAACAGTCTCTGAAGCTTTCTTT.

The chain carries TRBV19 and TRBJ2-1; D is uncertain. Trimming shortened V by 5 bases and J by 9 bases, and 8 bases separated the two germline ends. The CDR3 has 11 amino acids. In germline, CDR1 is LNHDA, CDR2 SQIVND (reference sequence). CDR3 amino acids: CASSSWTEQFF. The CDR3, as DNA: TGTGCCAGTAGTTCCTGGACTGAGCAGTTCTTC.

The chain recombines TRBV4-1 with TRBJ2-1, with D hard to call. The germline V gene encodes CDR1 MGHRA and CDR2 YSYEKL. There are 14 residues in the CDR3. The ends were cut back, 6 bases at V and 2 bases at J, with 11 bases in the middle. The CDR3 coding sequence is TGCGCCAGCAGGGAGCGCCCCACCTACAATGAGCAGTTCTTC. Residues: CASRERPTYNEQFF.

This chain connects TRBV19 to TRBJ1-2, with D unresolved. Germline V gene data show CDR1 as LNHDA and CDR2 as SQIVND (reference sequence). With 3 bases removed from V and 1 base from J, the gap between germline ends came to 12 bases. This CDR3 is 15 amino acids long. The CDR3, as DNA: TGTGCCAGTAGTATCGGGCTTGCGAGTAACTATGGCTACACCTTC. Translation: CASSIGLASNYGYTF.

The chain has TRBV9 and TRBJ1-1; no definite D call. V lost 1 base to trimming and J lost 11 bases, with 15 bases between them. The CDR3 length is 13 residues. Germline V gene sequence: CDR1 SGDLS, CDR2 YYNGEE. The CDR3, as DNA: TGTGCCAGCAGCGTATCCGATAGGGCGAGCGCTTTCTTT. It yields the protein CASSVSDRASAFF.

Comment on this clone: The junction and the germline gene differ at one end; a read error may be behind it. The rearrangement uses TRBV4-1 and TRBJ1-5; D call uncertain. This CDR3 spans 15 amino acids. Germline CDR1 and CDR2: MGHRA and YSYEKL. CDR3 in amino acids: CTSSQDRAPGQPQHF. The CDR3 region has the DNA TGCACCAGCAGCCAAGATCGGGCACCTGGACAGCCCCAGCATTTT.

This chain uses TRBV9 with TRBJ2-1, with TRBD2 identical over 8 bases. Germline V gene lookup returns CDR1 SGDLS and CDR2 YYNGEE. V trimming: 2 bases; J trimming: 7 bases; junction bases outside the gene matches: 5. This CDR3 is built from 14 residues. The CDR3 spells CASSVSGTRNEQFF. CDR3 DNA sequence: TGTGCCAGCAGCGTCTCCGGGACTAGAAATGAGCAGTTCTTC.

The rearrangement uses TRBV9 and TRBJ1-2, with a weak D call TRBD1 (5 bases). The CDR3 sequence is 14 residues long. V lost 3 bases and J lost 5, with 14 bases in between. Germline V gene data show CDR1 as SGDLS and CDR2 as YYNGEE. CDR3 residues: CASSDRDGAYGYTF. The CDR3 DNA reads TGTGCCAGCAGCGACCGGGACGGAGCTTATGGCTACACCTTC.

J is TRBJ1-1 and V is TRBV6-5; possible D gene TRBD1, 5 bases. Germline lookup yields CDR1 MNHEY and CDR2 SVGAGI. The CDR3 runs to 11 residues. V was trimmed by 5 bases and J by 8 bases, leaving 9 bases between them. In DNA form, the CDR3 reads TGTGCCAGCAGTACCGGGACGGAAGCTTTCTTT. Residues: CASSTGTEAFF.

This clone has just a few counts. This CDR3 is CASSVDGGRALTGELFF. In DNA form, the CDR3 reads TGTGCCAGCAGCGTAGATGGTGGGAGGGCTCTCACCGGGGAGCTGTTTTTT. The chain is built from TRBV9 and TRBJ2-2, with 7 bases fitting TRBD2. With V trimmed by 0 bases and J by 4 bases, 9 bases remained unmatched. The CDR3 has 17 amino acids. Germline V CDR1 and CDR2: SGDLS, YYNGEE.

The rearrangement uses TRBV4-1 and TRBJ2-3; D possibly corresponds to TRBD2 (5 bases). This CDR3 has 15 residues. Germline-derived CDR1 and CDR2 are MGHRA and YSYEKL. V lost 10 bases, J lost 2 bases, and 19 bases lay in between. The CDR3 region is CATQRAAQTTDTQYF. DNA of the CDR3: TGCGCCACCCAGAGGGCGGCACAGACCACAGATACGCAGTATTTT.

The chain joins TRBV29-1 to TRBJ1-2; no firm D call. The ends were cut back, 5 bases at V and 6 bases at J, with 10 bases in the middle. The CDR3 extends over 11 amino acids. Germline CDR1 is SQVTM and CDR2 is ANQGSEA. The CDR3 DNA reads TGCAGCGTTAAAGCCCAGGATGGCTACACCTTC. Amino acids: CSVKAQDGYTF.

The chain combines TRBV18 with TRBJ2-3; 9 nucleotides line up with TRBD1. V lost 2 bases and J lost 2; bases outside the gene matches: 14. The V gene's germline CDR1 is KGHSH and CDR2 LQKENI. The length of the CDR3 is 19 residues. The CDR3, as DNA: TGTGCCAGCTCACCAGGGACAGGGACGATCAGTGCGATCACAGATACGCAGTATTTT. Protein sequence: CASSPGTGTISAITDTQYF.

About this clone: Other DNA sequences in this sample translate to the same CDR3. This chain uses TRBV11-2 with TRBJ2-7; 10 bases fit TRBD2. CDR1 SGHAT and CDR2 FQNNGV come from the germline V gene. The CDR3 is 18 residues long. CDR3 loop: CASSLDEFVAGGPYEQYV. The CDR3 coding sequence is TGTGCCAGCAGCTTAGATGAGTTTGTAGCGGGAGGCCCCTACGAGCAATACGTC.

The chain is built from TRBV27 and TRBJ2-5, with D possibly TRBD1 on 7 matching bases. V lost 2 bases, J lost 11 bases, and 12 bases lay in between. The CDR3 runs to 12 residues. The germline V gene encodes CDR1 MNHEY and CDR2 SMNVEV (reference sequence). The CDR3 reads CASSLTGEAQYF. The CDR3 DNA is TGTGCCAGCAGTTTAACAGGGGAGGCACAGTACTTC.

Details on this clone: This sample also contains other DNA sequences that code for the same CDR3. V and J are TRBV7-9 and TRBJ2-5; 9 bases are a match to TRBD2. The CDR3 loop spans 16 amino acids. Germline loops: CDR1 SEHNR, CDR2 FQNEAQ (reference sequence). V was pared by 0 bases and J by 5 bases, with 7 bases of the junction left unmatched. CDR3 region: CASSLALSGSHETQYF. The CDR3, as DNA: TGTGCCAGCAGCTTAGCGCTTAGCGGGAGTCACGAGACCCAGTACTTC. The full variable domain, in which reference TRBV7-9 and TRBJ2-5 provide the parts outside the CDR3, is DTGVSQNPRHKITKRGQNVTFRCDPISEHNRLYWYRQTLGQGPEFLTYFQNEAQLEKSRLLSDRFSAERPKGSFSTLEIQRTEQGDSAMYLCASSLALSGSHETQYFGPGTRLLVL.